This passage covers 18 T cell receptor beta chains from one sample sequenced in a study. TCRdb ran MiXCR on the 5' RACE reads and lists one entry per CDR3 protein. The sample records about 670 distinct CDR3 sequences, roughly an eighth being singletons. Sequencing input: total memory T cells from blood PBMCs. Subset reported: transitional memory CD4+ T cells. The receptors derive from a female donor with HIV.

This clonotype was observed a few times. The chain recombines TRBV7-9 with TRBJ2-1; D may be TRBD2 (6 bases). This CDR3 has 17 amino acids. V lost 1 base, J lost 4 bases, and 17 bases lay in between. CDR1 is SEHNR, CDR2 FQNEAQ, per germline (reference sequence). The CDR3 nucleotides are TGTGCCAGCAGCTTAGGGGGACTGGGCTTCGCGTACAATGAGCAGTTCTTC. This sequence encodes CASSLGGLGFAYNEQFF. The complete variable domain, with remaining parts taken from reference TRBV7-9 and TRBJ2-1, reads DTGVSQNPRHKITKRGQNVTFRCDPISEHNRLYWYRQTLGQGPEFLTYFQNEAQLEKSRLLSDRFSAERPKGSFSTLEIQRTEQGDSAMYLCASSLGGLGFAYNEQFFGPGTRLTVL.

The chain is built from TRBV5-6 and TRBJ2-5, with 7 bases that match TRBD1. The CDR3 runs 13 residues. V lost 3 bases and J lost 3; bases outside the gene matches: 2. The germline CDR1 and CDR2 sequences are SGHDT and YYEEEE. This CDR3 is CASSWTGEETQYF. CDR3 sequence (DNA): TGTGCCAGCAGCTGGACAGGAGAAGAGACCCAGTACTTC.

The rearrangement uses TRBV11-2 and TRBJ2-1; 11 bases match TRBD2. This CDR3 spans 15 amino acids. V lost 7 bases and J lost 12; bases outside the gene matches: 14. Germline-derived CDR1 and CDR2 are SGHAT and FQNNGV. In DNA form, the CDR3 reads TGTGCCAGCACCCGAACGACTAGCGGGACTGGGAGGCAGTTCTTC. The encoded protein is CASTRTTSGTGRQFF.

J is TRBJ2-2 and V is TRBV6-1, with 7 bases that match TRBD2. Germline V gives CDR1 MNHNS, CDR2 SASEGT. The CDR3 loop spans 15 amino acids. Trimming took 5 bases from V and 0 from J; bases not matched to a gene: 3. CDR3 nucleotide sequence: TGTGCCAGCAGTATCAGCGGGGCGAACACCGGGGAGCTGTTTTTT. Protein product: CASSISGANTGELFF.

This chain connects TRBV7-8 to TRBJ2-5; no firm D call. Trimming pared 3 bases from V and 1 base from J, leaving 0 bases between. The CDR3 totals 11 residues. Germline V gene sequence: CDR1 SGHVS, CDR2 FQNEAQ. Here the CDR3 DNA reads TGTGCCAGCAGCTTCCAAGAGACCCAGTACTTC. Its translation: CASSFQETQYF.

This clonotype was detected only a few times. The chain recombines TRBV10-3 with TRBJ2-4, with D maybe TRBD1 (6 bases). The germline V and J ends were trimmed by 6 bases and 4 bases, with 13 bases remaining between them. Germline CDR1 and CDR2: ENHRY and SYGVKD. This CDR3 contains 14 residues. In DNA form, the CDR3 reads TGTGCCATCAGCGACAACAGGGTAAAAAACATTCAGTACTTC. It encodes CAISDNRVKNIQYF.

This clonotype was seen more than once but under ten times. The rearrangement uses TRBV29-1 and TRBJ2-2; the match to TRBD1 covers 7 bases. CDR1 and CDR2 (germline): SQVTM, ANQGSEA. The V and J ends lost 7 bases and 7 bases, in that order; junction bases with no gene match: 6. The CDR3 is made up of 12 amino acids. Written as DNA, the CDR3 is TGCAGCGCAGGACAGGTAGACGGGGAGCTGTTTTTT. It codes for CSAGQVDGELFF.

This clonotype was recorded a few times. The gene calls are TRBV3-1 and TRBJ2-7, with unresolved D. Per germline, CDR1 LGHDT and CDR2 YNNKEL (reference sequence). The CDR3 is made up of 13 amino acids. V was pared by 4 bases and J by 7 bases, with 14 bases between. CDR3 nucleotide sequence: TGTGCCAGCAGCCCACTTCTTGCGAGTGAGCAGTACTTC. The encoded protein is CASSPLLASEQYF.

This chain links TRBV15 with TRBJ1-6; 7 nucleotides line up with TRBD1. The CDR3 covers 14 residues. Germline V gene data show CDR1 as LNHNV and CDR2 as YYDKDF (reference sequence). V lost 5 bases to trimming and J lost 10 bases; unmatched junction nucleotides: 8. CDR3 sequence: CATSRGQSDSPLHF. DNA of the CDR3: TGTGCCACCAGCCGGGGACAGAGTGACTCACCCCTCCACTTT.

The chain employs TRBV12-5 and TRBJ1-1; 9 bases agree with TRBD1. V trimming: 1 base; J trimming: 1 base; junction bases outside the gene matches: 7. Germline V gene sequence: CDR1 LGHNT, CDR2 FRNRAP. This CDR3 has 17 residues. The CDR3 nucleotides read TGTGCTAGTGGTTTGGGGGGACAGGGAATGGGGAACACTGAAGCTTTCTTT. Translating it yields CASGLGGQGMGNTEAFF.

J is TRBJ2-7 and V is TRBV18; D might be TRBD1 (5 bases). The CDR3 sequence is 14 residues long. CDR1 is KGHSH and CDR2 is LQKENI in the germline V gene. V was trimmed by 5 bases and J by 3 bases, leaving 14 bases between them. CDR3 in DNA: TGTGCCAGCTCATCCGGGCAGGGTTACTACGAGCAGTACGTC. Protein product: CASSSGQGYYEQYV.

V gene TRBV12-3 or TRBV12-4 combines with J gene TRBJ1-6; the D is unclear. V was cut by 3 bases and J by 6 bases, with 3 bases left in between. The CDR3 has 12 amino acids. The CDR3, as DNA: TGTGCCAGCAGTTTTAGTAATTCACCCCTCCACTTT. It translates to CASSFSNSPLHF.

This clonotype was picked up a small number of times. The chain employs TRBV10-3 and TRBJ1-2; the match to TRBD1 covers 8 bases. V lost 7 bases and J lost 2; bases outside the gene matches: 6. This CDR3 region has 14 residues. CDR1 ENHRY and CDR2 SYGVKD come from the germline V gene. The CDR3 region is CAITPRTGNYGYTF. DNA for the CDR3: TGTGCCATCACCCCTAGGACAGGGAACTATGGCTACACCTTC.

The J gene is TRBJ2-2, the V gene TRBV10-1, with D unclear. Trimming cost V 4 bases and J 7 bases, with 10 bases left between them. The germline CDR1 and CDR2 sequences are WNHNN and SYGVQD (reference sequence). There are 13 residues in the CDR3. The CDR3 nucleotides are TGCGCCAGCAGTGTTCAATACGTCGGGGAGCTGTTTTTT. Translation: CASSVQYVGELFF.

This clonotype was observed a handful of times. This rearrangement joins TRBV2 to TRBJ2-1; 9 bases are shared with TRBD2. Germline loops: CDR1 SNHLY, CDR2 FYNNEI. CDR3 size: 16 residues. Trimming cost V 3 bases and J 0 bases; bases outside gene matches: 3. The CDR3 spells CASSEGRGGSYNEQFF. The DNA for the CDR3 is TGTGCCAGCAGTGAGGGGCGGGGGGGCTCCTACAATGAGCAGTTCTTC.

This clonotype showed up just a few times. The V call is TRBV10-1, the J call TRBJ2-5; D uncertain. Germline lookup yields CDR1 WNHNN and CDR2 SYGVQD (reference sequence). Trimming took off 6 bases at V and 2 bases at J, with 4 bases between the two ends. This CDR3 contains 11 residues. Here the CDR3 reads CASSQQETQYF. DNA for the CDR3: TGCGCCAGCAGCCAGCAAGAGACCCAGTACTTC.

This clonotype turned up a few times. This rearrangement joins TRBV6-1 to TRBJ2-2; D might be TRBD1 or TRBD2, each matching 5 bases. Germline CDR1 and CDR2: MNHNS and SASEGT. The CDR3 consists of 14 residues. V lost 3 bases and J lost 5, with 10 bases in between. The CDR3, as DNA: TGTGCCAGCAGTGATGGGGGTGTGACCGGGGAGCTGTTTTTT. This sequence encodes CASSDGGVTGELFF.

V and J are TRBV7-2 and TRBJ1-1; D perhaps matches TRBD1 (5 bases). Trimming pared 5 bases from V and 0 bases from J, leaving 7 bases between. The CDR3 loop spans 13 amino acids. The germline V gene has CDR1 SGHTA and CDR2 FQGNSA. As DNA, the CDR3 is TGTGCCAGCAGCGGGGGGTTGAACACTGAAGCTTTCTTT. As protein: CASSGGLNTEAFF.